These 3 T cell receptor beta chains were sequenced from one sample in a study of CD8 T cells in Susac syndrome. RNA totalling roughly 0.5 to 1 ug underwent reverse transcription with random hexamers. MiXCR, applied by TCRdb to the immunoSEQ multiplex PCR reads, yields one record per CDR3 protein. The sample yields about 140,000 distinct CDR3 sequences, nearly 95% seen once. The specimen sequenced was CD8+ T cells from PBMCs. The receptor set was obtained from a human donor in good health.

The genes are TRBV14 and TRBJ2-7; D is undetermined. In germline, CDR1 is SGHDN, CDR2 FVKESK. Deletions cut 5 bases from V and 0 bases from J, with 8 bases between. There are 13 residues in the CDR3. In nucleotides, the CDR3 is TGTGCCAGCAGCGCTCTACTCTCCTACGAGCAGTACTTC. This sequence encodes CASSALLSYEQYF.

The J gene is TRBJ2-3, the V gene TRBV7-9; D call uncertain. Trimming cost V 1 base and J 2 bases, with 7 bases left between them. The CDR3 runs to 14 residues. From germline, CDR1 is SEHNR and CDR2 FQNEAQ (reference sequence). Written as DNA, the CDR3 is TGTGCCAGCAGCTTAGTGGAAATCACAGATACGCAGTATTTT. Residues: CASSLVEITDTQYF.

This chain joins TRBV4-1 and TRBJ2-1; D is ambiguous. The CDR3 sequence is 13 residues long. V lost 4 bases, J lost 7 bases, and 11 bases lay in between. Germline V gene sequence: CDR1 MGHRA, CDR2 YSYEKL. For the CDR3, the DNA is TGCGCCAGCAGCCCGCAGAACGGGAATGAGCAGTTCTTC. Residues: CASSPQNGNEQFF.